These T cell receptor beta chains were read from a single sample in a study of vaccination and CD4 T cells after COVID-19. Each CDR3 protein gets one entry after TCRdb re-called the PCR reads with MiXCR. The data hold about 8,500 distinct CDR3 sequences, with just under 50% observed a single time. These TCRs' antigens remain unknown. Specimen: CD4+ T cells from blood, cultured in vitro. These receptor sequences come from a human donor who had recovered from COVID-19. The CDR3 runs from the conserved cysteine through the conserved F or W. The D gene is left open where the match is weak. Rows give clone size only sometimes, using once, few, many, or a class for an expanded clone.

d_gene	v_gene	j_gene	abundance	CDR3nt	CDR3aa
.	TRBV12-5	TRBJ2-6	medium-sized	TGTGCTAGTGGTGGTCGACAGGCACCTGGGGCCAACGTCCTGACTTTC	CASGGRQAPGANVLTF
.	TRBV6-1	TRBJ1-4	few	TGTGCCAGCAGTGAACCAGGGAAGGTAAATGAAAAACTGTTTTTT	CASSEPGKVNEKLFF
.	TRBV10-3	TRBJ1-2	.	TGTGCCAGCAGACTCGGGCTCGCCTATGGCTACACCTTC	CASRLGLAYGYTF
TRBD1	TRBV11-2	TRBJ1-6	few	TGTGCCAGCAGCACAGGGGGCAATAATTCACCCCTCCACTTT	CASSTGGNNSPLHF
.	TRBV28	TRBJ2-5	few	TGTGCCAGCAGTCCAGGGCTAGGGGAGACCCAGTACTTC	CASSPGLGETQYF
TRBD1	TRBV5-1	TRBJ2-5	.	TGCGCCAGCAGCTTACAGGGGAACAAAGAGACCCAGTACTTC	CASSLQGNKETQYF
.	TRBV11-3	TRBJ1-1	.	TGTGCCAGCAGCTCTAGGGGGAACACTGAAGCTTTCTTT	CASSSRGNTEAFF
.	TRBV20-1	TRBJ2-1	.	TGCAGTGCTAGAGAAACACCTTACAGTGAGCAGTTCTTC	CSARETPYSEQFF
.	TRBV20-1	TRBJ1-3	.	TGCAGTGCTAGAGTTGGGTCAGCTGGAAACACCATATATTTT	CSARVGSAGNTIYF
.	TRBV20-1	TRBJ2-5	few	TGCAGTGCTAGGCAAGAGACCCAGTACTTC	CSARQETQYF
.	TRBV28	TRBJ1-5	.	TGTGCCAGCAGTTTCGGTAATCAGCCCCAGCATTTT	CASSFGNQPQHF
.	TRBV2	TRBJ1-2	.	TGTGCCAGCAGTACCAGGGAGGGCTATGGCTACACCTTC	CASSTREGYGYTF
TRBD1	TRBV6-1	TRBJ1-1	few	TGTGCCAGCATCCCCCGGGCAGGGGGATCGGTCACTGAAGCTTTCTTT	CASIPRAGGSVTEAFF
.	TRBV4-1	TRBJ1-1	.	TGCGCCAGCAGCCAAGTAGGGAACACTGAAGCTTTCTTT	CASSQVGNTEAFF
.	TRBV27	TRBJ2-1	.	TGTGCCAGCAGTTTATCCGAGCCCCGGGATGAGCAGTTCTTC	CASSLSEPRDEQFF
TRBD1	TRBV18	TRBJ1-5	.	TGTGCCAGCTCACCACCTTACAGGGGTGGAGATCAGCCCCAGCATTTT	CASSPPYRGGDQPQHF
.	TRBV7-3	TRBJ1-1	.	TGTGCCAGCAGCTCTGGACCAAACACTGAAGCTTTCTTT	CASSSGPNTEAFF
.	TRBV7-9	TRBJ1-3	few	TGTGCCAGCAGCCCAGTCTCTGGAAACACCATATATTTT	CASSPVSGNTIYF
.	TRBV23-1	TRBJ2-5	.	TGCGCCAGCAGGGTCCCGCAAGAGACCCAGTACTTC	CASRVPQETQYF
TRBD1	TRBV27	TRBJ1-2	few	TGTGCCAGCAGTTTATCACCAGGGGGAATCAAGGGCTACACCTTC	CASSLSPGGIKGYTF
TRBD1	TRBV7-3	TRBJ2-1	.	TGTGCCAGCAGCTTAATACGCGGGACAGGGAGGGAGGTTCACAATGAGCAGTTCTTC	CASSLIRGTGREVHNEQFF
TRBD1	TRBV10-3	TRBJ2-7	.	TGTGCCATCAGTGAGTTGAGGACAGGGGCCCACTACGAGCAGTACTTC	CAISELRTGAHYEQYF
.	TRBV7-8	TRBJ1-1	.	TGTGCCAGCAGCTTAGAAGGACAGAGTCACACTGAAGCTTTCTTT	CASSLEGQSHTEAFF
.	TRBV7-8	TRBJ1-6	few	TGTGCCAGCAGCCACAGCTCCTATAATTCACCCCTCCACTTT	CASSHSSYNSPLHF
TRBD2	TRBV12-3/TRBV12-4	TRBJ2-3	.	TGTGCCAGCAGTTTCGGGGGGGGCTCATATGCTACACGAGATACGCAGTATTTT	CASSFGGGSYATRDTQYF
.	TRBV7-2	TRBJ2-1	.	TGTGCCAGCAGCTTGGATCGGACACTATACAATGAGCAGTTCTTC	CASSLDRTLYNEQFF
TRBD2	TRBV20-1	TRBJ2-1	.	TGCAGTGCCGCTCTAGCGGGAGGGCGCCATGAGCAGTTCTTC	CSAALAGGRHEQFF
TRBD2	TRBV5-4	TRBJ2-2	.	TGTGCCAGCAGCTACGGACTAGCGGGGGGGGAGCTGTTTTTT	CASSYGLAGGELFF
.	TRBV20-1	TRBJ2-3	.	TGCAGTGCTAGATTAAGCATCATCACTGGGGTTACGCAGTATTTT	CSARLSIITGVTQYF
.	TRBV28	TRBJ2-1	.	TGTGCCAGCAGTCGACAGAGAGTAACAGGCATTTACAATGAGCAGTTCTTC	CASSRQRVTGIYNEQFF
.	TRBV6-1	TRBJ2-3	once	TGTGCCAGCACCCCCCTCACTCCCCGCACAGATACGCAGTATTTT	CASTPLTPRTDTQYF
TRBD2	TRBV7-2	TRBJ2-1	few	TGTGCCAGCAGCCCCGGGACTAGCGGGAGTTATGAGCAGTTCTTC	CASSPGTSGSYEQFF
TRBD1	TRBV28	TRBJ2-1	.	TGTGCCAGCAGCCTGGGACAGGGGGTAGAGTTCTTC	CASSLGQGVEFF
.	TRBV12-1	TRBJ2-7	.	TGTGCCAGATCGACTAGCGGGAGTAGGTCCTACGAGCAGTACTTC	CARSTSGSRSYEQYF
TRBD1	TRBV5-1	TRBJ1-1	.	TGCGCCAGCACGGAGACAGGGATTGAAGCTTTCTTT	CASTETGIEAFF
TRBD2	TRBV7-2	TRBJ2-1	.	TGTGCCAGCAGCTATCTAGCGGGGGGGATCAATGAGCAGTTCTTC	CASSYLAGGINEQFF
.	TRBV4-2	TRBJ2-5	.	TGTGCCAGCAGCCAAGGGGGGCAGGAGACCCAGTACTTC	CASSQGGQETQYF
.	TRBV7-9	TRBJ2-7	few	TGTGCCAGCAGCTTAGCGGAGACTTTCTTCCCCGAGCAGTACTTC	CASSLAETFFPEQYF